These 18 T cell receptor beta chains came from one sample sequenced in a study of blood T cell repertoires in COVID-19. TCRdb's copy holds only in-frame clones and misses some; the assay was immunoSEQ multiplex PCR. The sample lists tens of thousands of clones; about nine tenths were seen once. What was sequenced was peripheral blood. The receptors come from a man aged 65 to 79 with acute or convalescent COVID-19.

The J gene is TRBJ2-2, the V gene TRBV13; 9 bases align to TRBD2. The V segment lost 8 bases and the J segment 7 bases; nucleotides outside the gene matches: 5. The germline CDR1 and CDR2 sequences are PRHDT and FYEKMQ (reference sequence). There are 13 residues in the CDR3. The CDR3 DNA reads TGTGCCAGCGCGGGAGGGGGCTTCGGGGAGCTGTTTTTT. Encoded protein: CASAGGGFGELFF.

Only a few counts were recorded for this clone. The rearrangement links TRBV9 to TRBJ2-5; a weak D match, TRBD1 (7 bases). Germline V lookup: CDR1 SGDLS, CDR2 YYNGEE. Trimming took off 0 bases at V and 1 base at J, with 10 bases between the two ends. The CDR3 loop spans 15 amino acids. CDR3: CASSVVQGGQETQYF. In DNA, the CDR3 is TGTGCCAGCAGCGTAGTCCAGGGGGGCCAAGAGACCCAGTACTTC.

This clone was picked up a small number of times. This chain connects TRBV11-2 to TRBJ2-2; perhaps TRBD1 as D (6 bases). CDR1 is SGHAT and CDR2 is FQNNGV in the germline V gene. CDR3 size: 16 residues. Trimming shortened V by 5 bases and J by 0 bases, and 13 bases separated the two germline ends. The CDR3 bases are TGTGCCAGCAGCCCTAGGACAGCTACGAACACCGGGGAGCTGTTTTTT. This sequence encodes CASSPRTATNTGELFF.

CDR3 DNA sequence: TGCGCCAGCAGCTCGTCGTGGGCGAGCACAGATACGCAGTATTTT. This gives the protein CASSSSWASTDTQYF. The J gene is TRBJ2-3, the V gene TRBV5-1, with no clear D. CDR1 SGHRS and CDR2 YFSETQ come from the germline V gene. Trimming removed 3 bases from V and 0 bases from J, with 11 bases in between. The CDR3 consists of 15 residues.

The chain is built from TRBV9 and TRBJ2-2; 7 bases fit TRBD2. The CDR3 consists of 16 residues. V dropped 0 bases and J dropped 1; count of bases not matched to a gene: 3. Per the germline V gene, CDR1 is SGDLS and CDR2 is YYNGEE. CDR3 sequence: CASSVASGRNTGELFF. CDR3 bases: TGTGCCAGCAGCGTAGCTAGCGGAAGGAACACCGGGGAGCTGTTTTTT.

CDR3 in amino acids: CASSPWSYGYTF. The CDR3 coding sequence is TGTGCCAGCAGCCCTTGGAGCTATGGCTACACCTTC. The J gene is TRBJ1-2, the V gene TRBV6-2 or TRBV6-3, with D unresolved. The CDR3 covers 12 residues. Germline V lookup: CDR1 MNHEY, CDR2 SVGEGT. V gave up 6 bases and J gave up 4 bases, with 9 bases separating them.

This chain links TRBV29-1 with TRBJ2-5, with D maybe TRBD1 (6 bases). CDR1 and CDR2 (germline): SQVTM, ANQGSEA. This CDR3 is 13 amino acids long. V lost 4 bases and J 3 bases, leaving 12 bases between the germline ends. The CDR3 loop reads CSVGGSGEETQYF. The CDR3 region has the DNA TGCAGCGTTGGCGGTTCAGGGGAAGAGACCCAGTACTTC. Based on the CDR3 plus reference TRBV29-1 and TRBJ2-5, the full variable domain is SAVISQKPSRDICQRGTSLTIQCQVDSQVTMMFWYRQQPGQSLTLIATANQGSEATYESGFVIDKFPISRPNLTFSTLTVSNMSPEDSSIYLCSVGGSGEETQYFGPGTRLLVL.

The chain carries TRBV5-6 and TRBJ2-3; 15 bases line up with TRBD2. Germline V gene lookup returns CDR1 SGHDT and CDR2 YYEEEE. Unmatched junction bases numbered 7, after V lost 1 base and J lost 10 bases. This CDR3 has 16 residues. The CDR3 DNA is TGTGCCAGCAGCTTGCCGGGACTAGCGGGAGGAAAGCCGCAGTATTTT. Translated, it gives CASSLPGLAGGKPQYF.

This clone appeared once. This sequence joins TRBV5-1 and TRBJ2-1, with 13 bases aligning to TRBD2. This CDR3 is built from 16 residues. The V gene end was trimmed by 4 bases and the J gene end by 5 bases; junction bases not matched to a gene: 6. Germline values: CDR1 SGHRS, CDR2 YFSETQ. The CDR3 region has the DNA TGCGCCAGCAGCCGGACTAGCGGGAGTTCAGACAATGAGCAGTTCTTC. Amino acids: CASSRTSGSSDNEQFF.

The rearrangement uses TRBV19 and TRBJ2-2; D perhaps matches TRBD2 (5 bases). This CDR3 has 15 amino acids. V lost 2 bases and J lost 5, with 12 bases in between. Germline values: CDR1 LNHDA, CDR2 SQIVND (reference sequence). CDR3 bases: TGTGCCAGTAGTATATTTGCAGGAGGAACCGGGGAGCTGTTTTTT. Protein: CASSIFAGGTGELFF.

In its sample, this clone was seen once. The genes are TRBV30 and TRBJ2-7, with D unclear. Germline V gene data show CDR1 as GTSNPN and CDR2 as SVGIG (reference sequence). CDR3 size: 13 residues. Trimming removed 2 bases from V and 3 bases from J, with 11 bases in between. The CDR3 is CAWSPWSFYEQYF. In nucleotides, the CDR3 is TGTGCCTGGAGTCCGTGGAGCTTCTACGAGCAGTACTTC. The entire variable domain, with the rest obtained from reference TRBV30 and TRBJ2-7, is as follows: SQTIHQWPATLVQPVGSPLSLECTVEGTSNPNLYWYRQAAGRGLQLLFYSVGIGQISSEVPQNLSASRPQDRQFILSSKKLLLSDSGFYLCAWSPWSFYEQYFGPGTRLTVT.

CDR3 coding DNA: TGTGCCAGCAGTTACTCTTCAACTAGTGCCGGGGAGCTGTTTTTT. Amino acids: CASSYSSTSAGELFF. The chain is built from TRBV6-5 and TRBJ2-2; tentatively, D is TRBD2 (5 bases). The ends were cut back, 0 bases at V and 6 bases at J, with 11 bases in the middle. CDR3 length equals 15 residues. Germline values: CDR1 MNHEY, CDR2 SVGAGI.

This rearrangement joins TRBV19 to TRBJ1-6; 7 bases match TRBD1. V shed 5 bases and J 14 bases; nucleotides not matched to a gene: 6. The CDR3 runs to 12 residues. Germline V gene sequence: CDR1 LNHDA, CDR2 SQIVND (reference sequence). CDR3: CASSREQGSLHF. The CDR3 bases are TGTGCCAGTAGTCGGGAACAGGGGTCCCTCCACTTT.

The chain recombines TRBV6-5 with TRBJ1-5, with 10 bases lining up with TRBD1. Germline CDR1 and CDR2: MNHEY and SVGAGI. CDR3 length: 14 amino acids. V gave up 4 bases and J gave up 4 bases; unmatched junction bases: 1. CDR3 DNA sequence: TGTGCCAGCAGTTGGGGACAGGGGAATCAGCCCCAGCATTTT. It is translated as CASSWGQGNQPQHF.

The chain carries TRBV29-1 and TRBJ2-3; 10 bases align to TRBD2. This CDR3 has 16 amino acids. Germline V gives CDR1 SQVTM, CDR2 ANQGSEA. J was trimmed by 5 bases and V by 2 bases; bases with no gene match: 10. The CDR3 reads CSVESGGDHRVDTQYF. The DNA of the CDR3 is TGCAGCGTTGAAAGCGGGGGGGACCATCGCGTAGATACGCAGTATTTT.

The V gene is TRBV29-1, the J gene TRBJ2-3; 12 bases agree with TRBD2. Germline CDR1 reads SQVTM; CDR2 reads ANQGSEA. CDR3 length: 15 residues. Unmatched junction bases numbered 8, after V lost 6 bases and J lost 4 bases. CDR3 in amino acids: CSVSLAGGGPDTQYF. CDR3 DNA: TGCAGCGTCTCACTAGCGGGGGGAGGCCCAGATACGCAGTATTTT.

V and J are TRBV6-5 and TRBJ1-1; TRBD1 matches at 7 bases. Germline V gene lookup returns CDR1 MNHEY and CDR2 SVGAGI. The CDR3 is 13 amino acids. With 6 bases clipped from V and 1 base from J, the junction kept 2 bases outside the gene matches. CDR3 coding DNA: TGTGCCAGCAGGGGACAGCCGAACACTGAAGCTTTCTTT. It encodes CASRGQPNTEAFF.

The chain carries TRBV10-3 and TRBJ2-2; a weak D match, TRBD1 (5 bases). Trimming cost V 8 bases and J 3 bases, with 7 bases left between them. The CDR3 runs 12 residues. Germline V gene data show CDR1 as ENHRY and CDR2 as SYGVKD. CDR3 protein: CAISRDTGELFF. The DNA for the CDR3 is TGTGCCATCTCCAGGGACACCGGGGAGCTGTTTTTT.